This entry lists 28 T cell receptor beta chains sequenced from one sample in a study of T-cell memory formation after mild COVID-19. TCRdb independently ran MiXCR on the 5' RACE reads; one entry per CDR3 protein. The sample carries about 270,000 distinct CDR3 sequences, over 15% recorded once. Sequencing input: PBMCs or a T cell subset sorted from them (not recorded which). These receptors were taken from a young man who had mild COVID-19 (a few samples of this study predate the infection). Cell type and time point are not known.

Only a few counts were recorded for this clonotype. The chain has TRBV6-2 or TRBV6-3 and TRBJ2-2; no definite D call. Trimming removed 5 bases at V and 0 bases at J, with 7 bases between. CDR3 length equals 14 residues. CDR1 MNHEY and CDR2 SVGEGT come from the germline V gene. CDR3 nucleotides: TGTGCCAGCAGTCGGACGGCGAACACCGGGGAGCTGTTTTTT. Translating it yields CASSRTANTGELFF.

The CDR3 DNA is TGTGCCAGCAGCTCTAGCGGGGGGGCAGGAGAGACCCAGTACTTC. Protein: CASSSSGGAGETQYF. The V gene is TRBV7-9, the J gene TRBJ2-5, with TRBD2 identical over 12 bases. The junction had 4 bases not matched to a gene; V was cut back by 4 bases and J by 4 bases. The germline V gene has CDR1 SEHNR and CDR2 FQNEAQ (reference sequence). The CDR3 has 15 amino acids. Using reference TRBV7-9 and TRBJ2-5 for the parts outside the CDR3, the full variable domain is DTGVSQNPRHKITKRGQNVTFRCDPISEHNRLYWYRQTLGQGPEFLTYFQNEAQLEKSRLLSDRFSAERPKGSFSTLEIQRTEQGDSAMYLCASSSSGGAGETQYFGPGTRLLVL.

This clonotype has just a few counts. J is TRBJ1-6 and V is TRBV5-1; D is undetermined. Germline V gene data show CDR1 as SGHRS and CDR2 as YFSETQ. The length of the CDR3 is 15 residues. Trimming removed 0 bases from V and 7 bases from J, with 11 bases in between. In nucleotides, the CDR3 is TGCGCCAGCAGCTTGGTGACGGTTTCCAATTCACCCCTCCACTTT. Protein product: CASSLVTVSNSPLHF.

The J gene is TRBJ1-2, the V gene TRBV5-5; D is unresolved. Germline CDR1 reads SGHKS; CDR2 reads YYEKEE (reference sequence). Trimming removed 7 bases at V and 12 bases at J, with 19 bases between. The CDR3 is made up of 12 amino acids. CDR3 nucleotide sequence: TGTGCCAGCGGGATATTCGGAGGTGTGGACACCTTC. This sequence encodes CASGIFGGVDTF.

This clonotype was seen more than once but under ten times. In nucleotides, the CDR3 is TGCAGTGCGAGGACAGGGGGAAACATTCAGTACTTC. It translates to CSARTGGNIQYF. This chain joins TRBV20-1 and TRBJ2-4; 10 bases are a match to TRBD1. The CDR3 has 12 amino acids. CDR1 DFQATT and CDR2 SNEGSKA come from the germline V gene (reference sequence). With V trimmed by 6 bases and J by 6 bases, 2 bases remained unmatched.

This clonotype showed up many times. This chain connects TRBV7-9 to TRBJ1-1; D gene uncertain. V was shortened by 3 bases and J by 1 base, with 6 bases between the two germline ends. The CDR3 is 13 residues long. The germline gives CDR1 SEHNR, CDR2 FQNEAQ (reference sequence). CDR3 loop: CASSFRGNTEAFF. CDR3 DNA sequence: TGTGCCAGCAGCTTTAGAGGGAACACTGAAGCTTTCTTT.

The CDR3 loop reads CASSQTGHPMYEQYF. CDR3 sequence (DNA): TGCGCCAGCAGCCAAACAGGGCATCCTATGTACGAGCAGTACTTC. This chain uses TRBV4-1 with TRBJ2-7; weak D call: TRBD1 (6 bases). The CDR3 has 15 residues. Germline loops: CDR1 MGHRA, CDR2 YSYEKL. V was cut by 2 bases and J by 4 bases, with 15 bases left in between.

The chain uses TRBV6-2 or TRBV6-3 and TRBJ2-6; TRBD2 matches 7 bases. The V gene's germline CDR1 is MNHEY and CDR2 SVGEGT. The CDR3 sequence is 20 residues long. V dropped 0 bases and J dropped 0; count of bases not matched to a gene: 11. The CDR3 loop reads CASSYSVLGGSPSGANVLTF. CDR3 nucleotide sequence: TGTGCCAGCAGTTACTCAGTGCTGGGAGGGAGCCCCTCTGGGGCCAACGTCCTGACTTTC.

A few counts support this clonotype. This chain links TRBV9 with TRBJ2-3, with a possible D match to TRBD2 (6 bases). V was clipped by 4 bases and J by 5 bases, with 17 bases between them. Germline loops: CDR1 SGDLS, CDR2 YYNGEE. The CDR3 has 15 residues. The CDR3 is CASSRTTGRGDTQYF. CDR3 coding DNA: TGTGCCAGCAGCCGTACCACCGGGCGGGGAGATACGCAGTATTTT.

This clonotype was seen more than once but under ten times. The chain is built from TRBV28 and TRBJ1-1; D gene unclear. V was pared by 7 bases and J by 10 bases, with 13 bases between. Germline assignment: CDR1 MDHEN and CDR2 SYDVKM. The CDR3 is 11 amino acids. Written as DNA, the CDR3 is TGTGCCAGCATAAGGCCGGATGGAGCTTTCTTT. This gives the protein CASIRPDGAFF.

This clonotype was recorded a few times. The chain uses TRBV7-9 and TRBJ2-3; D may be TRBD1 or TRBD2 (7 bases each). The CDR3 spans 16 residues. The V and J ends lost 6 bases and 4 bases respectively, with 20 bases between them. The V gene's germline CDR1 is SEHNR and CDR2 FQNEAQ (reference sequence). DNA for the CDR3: TGTGCCAGCAGGTCTCCCTGGGGAGGGGGCGCAGATACGCAGTATTTT. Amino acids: CASRSPWGGGADTQYF.

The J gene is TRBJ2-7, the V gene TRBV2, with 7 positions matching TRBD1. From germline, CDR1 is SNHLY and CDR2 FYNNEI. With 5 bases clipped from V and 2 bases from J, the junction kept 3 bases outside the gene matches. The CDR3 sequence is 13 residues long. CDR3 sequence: CASSKGQTYEQYV. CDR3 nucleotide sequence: TGTGCCAGCAGTAAGGGACAGACCTACGAGCAGTACGTC.

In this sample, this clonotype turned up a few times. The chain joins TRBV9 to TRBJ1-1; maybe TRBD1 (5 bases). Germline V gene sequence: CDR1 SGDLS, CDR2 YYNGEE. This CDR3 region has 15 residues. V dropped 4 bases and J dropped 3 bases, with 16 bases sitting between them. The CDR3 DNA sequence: TGTGCCAGCAGCATAGGGGCGGGTGGGGACACTGAAGCTTTCTTT. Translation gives CASSIGAGGDTEAFF.

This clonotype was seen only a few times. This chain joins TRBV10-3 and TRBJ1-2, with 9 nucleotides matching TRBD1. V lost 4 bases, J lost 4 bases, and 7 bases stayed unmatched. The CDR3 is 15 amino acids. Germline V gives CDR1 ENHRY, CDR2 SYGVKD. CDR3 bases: TGTGCCATCAGTGGTGACAGGGGGGCCCTCTATGGCTACACCTTC. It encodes CAISGDRGALYGYTF.

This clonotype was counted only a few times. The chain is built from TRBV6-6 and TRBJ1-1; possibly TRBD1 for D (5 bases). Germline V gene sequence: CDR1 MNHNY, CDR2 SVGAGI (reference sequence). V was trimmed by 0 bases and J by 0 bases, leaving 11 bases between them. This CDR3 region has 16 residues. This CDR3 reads CASSYSPAGMNTEAFF. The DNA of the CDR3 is TGTGCCAGCAGTTACTCCCCGGCAGGGATGAACACTGAAGCTTTCTTT.

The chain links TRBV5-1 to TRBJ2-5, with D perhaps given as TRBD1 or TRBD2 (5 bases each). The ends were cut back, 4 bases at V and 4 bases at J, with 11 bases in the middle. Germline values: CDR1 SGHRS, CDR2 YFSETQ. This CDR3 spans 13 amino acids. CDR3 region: CASSDQRGETQYF. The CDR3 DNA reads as TGCGCCAGCAGCGATCAGAGGGGAGAGACCCAGTACTTC.

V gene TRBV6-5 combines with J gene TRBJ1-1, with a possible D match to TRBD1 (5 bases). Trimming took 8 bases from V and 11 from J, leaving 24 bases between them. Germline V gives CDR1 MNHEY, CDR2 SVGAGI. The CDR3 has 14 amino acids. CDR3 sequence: CASRDTVAGPWAFF. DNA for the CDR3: TGTGCCAGCCGGGATACAGTGGCAGGGCCGTGGGCTTTCTTT.

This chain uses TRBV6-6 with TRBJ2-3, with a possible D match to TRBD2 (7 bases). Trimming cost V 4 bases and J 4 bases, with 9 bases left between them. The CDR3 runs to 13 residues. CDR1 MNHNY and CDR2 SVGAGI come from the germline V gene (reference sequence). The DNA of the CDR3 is TGTGCCAGCAGTTGGGGGGGCCCAGATACGCAGTATTTT. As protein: CASSWGGPDTQYF.

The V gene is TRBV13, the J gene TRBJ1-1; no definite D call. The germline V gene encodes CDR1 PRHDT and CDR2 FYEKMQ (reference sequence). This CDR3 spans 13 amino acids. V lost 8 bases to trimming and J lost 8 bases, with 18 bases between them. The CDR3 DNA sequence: TGTGCCAGCGGCGCCCGCCAGCAATGGGAAGCTTTCTTT. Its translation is CASGARQQWEAFF.

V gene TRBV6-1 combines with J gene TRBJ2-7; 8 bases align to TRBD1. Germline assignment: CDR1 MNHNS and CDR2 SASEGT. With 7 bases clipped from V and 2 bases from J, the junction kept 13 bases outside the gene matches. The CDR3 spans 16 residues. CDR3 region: CASMRRPGQVTYEQYF. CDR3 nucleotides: TGTGCCAGCATGCGAAGACCGGGACAGGTGACCTACGAGCAGTACTTC.

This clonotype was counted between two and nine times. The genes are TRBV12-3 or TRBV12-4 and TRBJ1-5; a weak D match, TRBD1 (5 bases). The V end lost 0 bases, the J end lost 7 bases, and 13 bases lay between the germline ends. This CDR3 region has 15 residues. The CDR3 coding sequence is TGTGCCAGCAGTTTAGCGGGGGAAAAAGGGCAGCCCCAGCATTTT. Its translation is CASSLAGEKGQPQHF.

The CDR3 DNA sequence: TGTGCCAGCAGCCCCAGGGGCGGGCCAGTTGGTCAGCCCCAGCATTTT. Translation: CASSPRGGPVGQPQHF. The rearrangement uses TRBV7-2 and TRBJ1-5; D may be TRBD1 (6 bases). V lost 5 bases and J lost 6, with 20 bases in between. CDR3 length: 16 residues. Germline lookup yields CDR1 SGHTA and CDR2 FQGNSA.

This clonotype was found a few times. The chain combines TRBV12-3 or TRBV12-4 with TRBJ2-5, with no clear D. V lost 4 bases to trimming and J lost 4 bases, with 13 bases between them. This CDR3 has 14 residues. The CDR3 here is CASSSLGFGETQYF. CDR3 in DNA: TGTGCCAGCAGTTCCTTGGGGTTCGGAGAGACCCAGTACTTC.

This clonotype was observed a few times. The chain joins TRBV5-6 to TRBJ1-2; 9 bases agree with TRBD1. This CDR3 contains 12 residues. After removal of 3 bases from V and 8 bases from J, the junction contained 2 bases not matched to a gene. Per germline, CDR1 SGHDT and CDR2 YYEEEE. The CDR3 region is CASSYRGRGYTF. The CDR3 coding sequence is TGTGCCAGCAGCTACAGGGGGCGCGGCTACACCTTC. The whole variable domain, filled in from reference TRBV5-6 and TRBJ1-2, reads DAGVTQSPTHLIKTRGQQVTLRCSPKSGHDTVSWYQQALGQGPQFIFQYYEEEERQRGNFPDRFSGHQFPNYSSELNVNALLLGDSALYLCASSYRGRGYTFGSGTRLTVV.

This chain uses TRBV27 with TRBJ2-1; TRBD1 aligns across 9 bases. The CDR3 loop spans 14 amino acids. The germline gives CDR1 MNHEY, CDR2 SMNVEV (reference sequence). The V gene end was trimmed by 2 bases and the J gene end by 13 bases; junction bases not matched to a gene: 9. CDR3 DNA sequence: TGTGCCAGCAGTTTAGGGACAGGGTTTAGCCGACAGTTCTTC. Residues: CASSLGTGFSRQFF.

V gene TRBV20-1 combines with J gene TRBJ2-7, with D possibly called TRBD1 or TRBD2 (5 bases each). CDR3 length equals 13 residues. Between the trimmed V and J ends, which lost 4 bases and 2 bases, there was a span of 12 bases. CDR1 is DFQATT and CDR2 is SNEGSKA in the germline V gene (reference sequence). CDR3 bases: TGCAGTGCTAAAGGGACGGAACCCTACGAGCAGTACTTC. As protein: CSAKGTEPYEQYF.

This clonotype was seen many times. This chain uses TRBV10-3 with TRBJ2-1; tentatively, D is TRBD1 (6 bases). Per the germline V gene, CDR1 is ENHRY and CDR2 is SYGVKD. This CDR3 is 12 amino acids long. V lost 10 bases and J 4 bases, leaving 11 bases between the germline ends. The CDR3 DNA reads TGTGCCACCCAACAGGGATACAATGAGCAGTTCTTC. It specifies CATQQGYNEQFF.

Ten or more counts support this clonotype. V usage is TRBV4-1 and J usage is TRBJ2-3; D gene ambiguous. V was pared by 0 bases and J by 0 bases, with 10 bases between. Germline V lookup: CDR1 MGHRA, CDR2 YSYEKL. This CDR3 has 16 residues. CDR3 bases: TGCGCCAGCAGCCAAGAGACCTTCCCTAGCACAGATACGCAGTATTTT. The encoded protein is CASSQETFPSTDTQYF.